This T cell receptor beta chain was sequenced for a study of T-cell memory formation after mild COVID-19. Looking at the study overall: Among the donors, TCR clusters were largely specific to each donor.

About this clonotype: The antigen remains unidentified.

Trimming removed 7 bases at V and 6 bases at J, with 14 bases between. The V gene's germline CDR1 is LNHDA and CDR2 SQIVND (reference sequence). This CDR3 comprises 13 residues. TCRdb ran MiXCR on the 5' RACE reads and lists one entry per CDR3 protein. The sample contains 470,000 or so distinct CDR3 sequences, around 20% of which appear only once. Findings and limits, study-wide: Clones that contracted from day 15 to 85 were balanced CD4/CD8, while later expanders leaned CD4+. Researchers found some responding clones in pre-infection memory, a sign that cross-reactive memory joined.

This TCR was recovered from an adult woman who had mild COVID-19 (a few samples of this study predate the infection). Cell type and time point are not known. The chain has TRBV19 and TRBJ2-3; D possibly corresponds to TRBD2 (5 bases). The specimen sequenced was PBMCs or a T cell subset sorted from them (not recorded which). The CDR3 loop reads CASTTRRRDTQYF. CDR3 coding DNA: TGTGCCAGTACCACCAGAAGGAGGGATACGCAGTATTTT.